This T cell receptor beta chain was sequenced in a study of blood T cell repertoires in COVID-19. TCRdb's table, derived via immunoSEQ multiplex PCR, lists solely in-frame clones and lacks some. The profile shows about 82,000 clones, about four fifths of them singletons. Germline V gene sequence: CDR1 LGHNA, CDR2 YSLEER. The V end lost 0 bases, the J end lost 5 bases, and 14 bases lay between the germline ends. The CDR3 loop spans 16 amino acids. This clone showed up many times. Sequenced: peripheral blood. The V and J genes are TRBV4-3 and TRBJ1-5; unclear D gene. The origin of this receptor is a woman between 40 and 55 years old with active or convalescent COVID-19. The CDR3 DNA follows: TGCGCCAGCAGCCAAGAATATTGGGCAGTAGATCAGCCCCAGCATTTT. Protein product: CASSQEYWAVDQPQHF.